This T cell receptor beta chain came from a study of blood T cell repertoires in COVID-19. Study summary: Italy, Spain and the United States were the sources of the convalescent and acute COVID-19 samples. Sample material is recorded as cDNA or gDNA derived from T cells, B-cell-depleted T cells, or PBMCs.

The CDR3 contains 15 residues. Unmatched junction bases numbered 5, after V lost 5 bases and J lost 4 bases. Germline CDR1 and CDR2: ENHRY and SYGVKD. Clones were sequenced by immunoSEQ multiplex PCR, and TCRdb holds only the in-frame ones, with some missing. The sample yields approximately 270,000 clones, roughly 88% seen once. The chain employs TRBV10-3 and TRBJ2-5; 12 bases align to TRBD1. Sequencing was performed on peripheral blood. The TCR sequence derives from a woman between 65 and 79 years old with acute or convalescent COVID-19. This CDR3 is CAISPGQGARETQYF. CDR3 DNA: TGTGCCATCAGTCCGGGACAGGGGGCCCGAGAGACCCAGTACTTC.